This TCR beta chain was identified in a study of monozygotic twins with inflammatory bowel disease. Germline CDR1 SGDLS, CDR2 YYNGEE. This CDR3 contains 13 residues. Note on this clonotype: Its matching antigen is unknown.

Per individual sample, eight separate reactions were used to make cDNA. Added by template switching were UMIs that each held a 6-nucleotide sample barcode. With the 5' RACE reads reprocessed, TCRdb shows one record per CDR3 protein and no DNA. The sample has about 350,000 distinct CDR3 sequences. General observations from the study: Healthy co-twins showed greater TCRbeta diversity (inverse Simpson) than IBD patients. Perhaps reflecting limited power, concordant and discordant twins did not differ in repertoire similarity.

This receptor was taken from a human donor with ulcerative colitis or Crohn's disease, or a healthy co-twin of an affected twin (not recorded which). The sequenced material came from blood. The V and J genes are TRBV9 and TRBJ2-2. The CDR3: CASSVTATGELFF.